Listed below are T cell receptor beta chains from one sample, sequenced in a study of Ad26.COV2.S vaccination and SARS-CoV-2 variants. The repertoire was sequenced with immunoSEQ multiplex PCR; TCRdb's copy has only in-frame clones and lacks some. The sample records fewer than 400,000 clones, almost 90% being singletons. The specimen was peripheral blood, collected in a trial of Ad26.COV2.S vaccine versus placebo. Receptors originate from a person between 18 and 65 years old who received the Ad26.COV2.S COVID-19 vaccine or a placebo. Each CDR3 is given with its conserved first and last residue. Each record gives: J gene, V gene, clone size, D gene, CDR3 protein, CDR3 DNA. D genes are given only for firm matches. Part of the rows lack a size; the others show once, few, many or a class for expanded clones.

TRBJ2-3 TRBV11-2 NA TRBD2 CASSFTVLAGGTDTQYF TGTGCCAGCAGCTTTACCGTACTAGCGGGGGGCACAGATACGCAGTATTTT
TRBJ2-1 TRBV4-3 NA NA CASSQVMANEQFF TGCGCCAGCAGCCAAGTCATGGCGAATGAGCAGTTCTTC
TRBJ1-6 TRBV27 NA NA CASSSPQVNSPLHF TGTGCCAGCAGTTCCCCACAGGTTAATTCACCCCTCCACTTT
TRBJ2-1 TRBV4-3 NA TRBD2 CASSQETLAGFSNEQFF TGCGCCAGCAGCCAAGAAACGCTAGCGGGGTTTTCAAATGAGCAGTTCTTC
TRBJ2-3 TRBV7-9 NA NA CASSPPPGPTDTQYF TGTGCCAGCAGCCCACCCCCGGGACCCACAGATACGCAGTATTTT
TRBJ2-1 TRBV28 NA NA CASSLGAEQFF TGTGCCAGCAGTTTAGGGGCCGAGCAGTTCTTC
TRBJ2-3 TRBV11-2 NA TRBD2 CASSLVGLAGDTQYF TGTGCCAGCAGCTTAGTCGGACTAGCGGGTGACACGCAGTATTTT
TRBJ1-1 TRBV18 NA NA CASSPSPNTEAFF TGTGCCAGCTCACCATCCCCGAACACTGAAGCTTTCTTT
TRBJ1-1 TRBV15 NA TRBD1 CATSRDWVRGRWEMDTEAFF TGTGCCACCAGCAGAGATTGGGTGAGGGGGCGCTGGGAAATGGACACTGAAGCTTTCTTT
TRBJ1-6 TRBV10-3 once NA CAISDSQSGFITLHF TGTGCCATCAGTGACTCCCAGTCAGGGTTTATCACCCTCCACTTT
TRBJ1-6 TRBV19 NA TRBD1 CASSATGGGSPLHF TGTGCCAGTAGTGCGACAGGGGGCGGTTCACCCCTCCACTTT
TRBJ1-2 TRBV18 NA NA CASSPNREVYGYTF TGTGCCAGCTCGCCGAACAGGGAGGTGTATGGCTACACCTTC
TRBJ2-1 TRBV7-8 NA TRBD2 CASSLGNPGLAGGPSQINEQFF TGTGCCAGCAGCTTAGGGAACCCGGGACTAGCGGGAGGGCCTTCTCAAATAAATGAGCAGTTCTTC
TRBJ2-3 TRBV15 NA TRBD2 CATSSGGVTDTQYF TGTGCCACCAGCAGCGGGGGGGTCACAGATACGCAGTATTTT
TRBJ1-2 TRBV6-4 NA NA CASSHRYFPDRTYDYGYTF TGTGCCAGCAGTCATCGGTACTTTCCCGACCGTACCTACGATTATGGCTACACCTTC
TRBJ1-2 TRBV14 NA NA CASSQQAGLGYGYTF TGTGCCAGCAGCCAGCAGGCAGGGCTGGGCTATGGCTACACCTTC
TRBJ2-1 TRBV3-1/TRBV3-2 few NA CASSQRGSREQFF TGTGCCAGCAGCCAGCGGGGCAGTCGGGAGCAGTTCTTC
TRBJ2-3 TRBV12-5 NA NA CASGLMGVDTQYF TGTGCTAGTGGTTTAATGGGGGTAGATACGCAGTATTTT
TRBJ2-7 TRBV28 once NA CASRRVGWFEQYF TGTGCCAGCAGGAGGGTAGGGTGGTTCGAGCAGTACTTC
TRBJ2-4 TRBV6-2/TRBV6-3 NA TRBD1 CASSLPGQVAKNIQYF TGTGCCAGCAGTTTACCGGGACAGGTGGCCAAAAACATTCAGTACTTC
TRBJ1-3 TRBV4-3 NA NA CASSQDSLGVSGNTIYF TGCGCCAGCAGCCAAGATTCTCTTGGGGTGTCCGGAAACACCATATATTTT
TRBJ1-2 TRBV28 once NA CASSPPGSTAGYTF TGTGCCAGCAGTCCCCCCGGGTCCACGGCGGGCTACACCTTC
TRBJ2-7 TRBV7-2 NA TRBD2 CASSSQGGGVKAYEQYF TGTGCCAGCAGCTCCCAAGGCGGGGGGGTAAAGGCCTACGAGCAGTACTTC
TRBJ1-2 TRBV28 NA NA CASSLLSSGNYGYTF TGTGCCAGCAGTTTATTGTCCTCGGGGAACTATGGCTACACCTTC
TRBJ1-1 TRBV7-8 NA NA CASSKRYVEAFF TGTGCCAGCAGCAAGAGGTATGTTGAAGCTTTCTTT
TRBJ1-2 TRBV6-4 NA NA CASSDSNRGDGYTF TGTGCCAGCAGTGACTCGAATCGAGGGGACGGCTACACCTTC
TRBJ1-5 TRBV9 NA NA CASSVGDWPGQPQHF TGTGCCAGCAGCGTAGGGGATTGGCCTGGACAGCCCCAGCATTTT
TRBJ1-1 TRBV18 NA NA CASSNQRQKAMNTEAFF TGTGCCAGCTCGAACCAGAGGCAGAAGGCCATGAACACTGAAGCTTTCTTT
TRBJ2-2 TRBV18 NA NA CASSKDTPNTGELFF TGTGCCAGCTCCAAGGACACACCGAACACCGGGGAGCTGTTTTTT
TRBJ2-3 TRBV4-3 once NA CASSQEHTRIPNTQYF TGCGCCAGCAGCCAAGAACACACACGCATCCCAAATACGCAGTATTTT
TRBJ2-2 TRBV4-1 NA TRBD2 CASSQDPLAGVLAGELFF TGCGCCAGCAGCCAAGATCCCCTAGCGGGAGTCTTGGCCGGGGAGCTGTTTTTT
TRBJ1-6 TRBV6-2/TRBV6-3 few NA CASSTAPWNSPLHF TGTGCCAGCAGTACTGCGCCTTGGAATTCACCCCTCCACTTT
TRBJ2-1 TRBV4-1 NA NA CASSQKWTTHEQFF TGCGCCAGCAGCCAAAAATGGACCACGCATGAGCAGTTCTTC
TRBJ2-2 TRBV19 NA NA CASDRGTGELFF TGTGCCAGTGATAGGGGAACCGGGGAGCTGTTTTTT
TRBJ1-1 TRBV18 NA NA CASSAGLPLGF TGTGCCAGCTCAGCGGGCCTTCCCTTGGGTTTT
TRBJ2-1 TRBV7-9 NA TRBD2 CASSLASGAGNEQFF TGTGCCAGCAGCTTAGCTAGCGGGGCTGGGAATGAGCAGTTCTTC
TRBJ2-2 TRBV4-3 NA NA CASSHLGGNTGELFF TGCGCCAGCAGCCACCTAGGGGGGAACACCGGGGAGCTGTTTTTT
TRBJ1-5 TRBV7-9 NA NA CASSLEGRGNQPQHF TGTGCCAGCAGCTTAGAGGGGCGGGGAAATCAGCCCCAGCATTTT
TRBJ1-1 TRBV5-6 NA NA CASRWGVTVAVNTEAFF TGTGCCAGCAGGTGGGGGGTCACAGTCGCGGTGAACACTGAAGCTTTCTTT
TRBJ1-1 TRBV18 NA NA CASSPNYGPNTEAFF TGTGCCAGCTCACCCAATTACGGGCCGAACACTGAAGCTTTCTTT
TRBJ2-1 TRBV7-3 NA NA CASSLPGPNEQFF TGTGCCAGCAGCTTACCGGGGCCCAATGAGCAGTTCTTC
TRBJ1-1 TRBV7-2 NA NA CASSPVRLREKNTEAFF TGTGCCAGCAGCCCCGTCCGCCTCCGGGAGAAGAACACTGAAGCTTTCTTT
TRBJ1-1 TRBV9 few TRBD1 CASSVQGANTEAFF TGTGCCAGCAGCGTACAGGGGGCGAACACTGAAGCTTTCTTT
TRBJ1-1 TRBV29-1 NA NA CSVDEVGTEAFF TGCAGCGTCGACGAGGTGGGCACTGAAGCTTTCTTT
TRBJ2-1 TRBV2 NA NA CASRIIDRPQEQFF TGTGCCAGCAGAATTATTGACAGGCCCCAGGAGCAGTTCTTC
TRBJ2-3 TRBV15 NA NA CATSRGYARDTQYF TGTGCCACCAGCAGAGGCTACGCTCGAGATACGCAGTATTTT
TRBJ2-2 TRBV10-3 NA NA CAIKAGAAGNTGELFF TGTGCCATCAAGGCAGGGGCCGCGGGGAACACCGGGGAGCTGTTTTTT
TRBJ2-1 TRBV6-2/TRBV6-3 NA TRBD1 CASSYGDRVLNEQFF TGTGCCAGCAGTTATGGAGACAGGGTCCTCAATGAGCAGTTCTTC
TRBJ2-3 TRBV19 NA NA CASSPSSWGTPTDTQYF TGTGCCAGTAGTCCCTCCTCGTGGGGGACCCCCACAGATACGCAGTATTTT
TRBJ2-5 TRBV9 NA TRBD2 CASSALGLPKETQYF TGTGCCAGCAGCGCCCTGGGACTACCCAAAGAGACCCAGTACTTC
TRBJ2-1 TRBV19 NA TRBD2 CASTKTKPLAGVNEQFF TGTGCCAGTACGAAAACTAAACCACTAGCGGGAGTCAATGAGCAGTTCTTC
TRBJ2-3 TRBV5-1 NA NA CASSLVQGRDTQYF TGCGCCAGCAGCTTGGTCCAGGGTAGAGATACGCAGTATTTT
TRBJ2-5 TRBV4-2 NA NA CASSQAGDVETQYF TGTGCCAGCAGCCAAGCTGGGGACGTAGAGACCCAGTACTTC
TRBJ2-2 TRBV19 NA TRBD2 CASSTHPGLAGERGTGELFF TGTGCCAGTAGTACCCACCCGGGACTAGCGGGGGAGCGGGGCACCGGGGAGCTGTTTTTT
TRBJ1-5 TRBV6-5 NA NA CASSYSRGNQPQHF TGTGCCAGCAGTTACTCCCGGGGGAATCAGCCCCAGCATTTT
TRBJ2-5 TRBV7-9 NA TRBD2 CASSFLAGRGETQYF TGTGCCAGCAGCTTTCTAGCGGGGCGTGGAGAGACCCAGTACTTC
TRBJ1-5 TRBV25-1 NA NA CASSDLQGGQPQHF TGTGCCAGCAGTGATTTACAGGGCGGGCAGCCCCAGCATTTT
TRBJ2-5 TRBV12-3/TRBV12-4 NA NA CASSPGVQETQYF TGTGCCAGCAGTCCAGGGGTCCAAGAGACCCAGTACTTC
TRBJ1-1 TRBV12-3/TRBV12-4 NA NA CASTFSLNTEAFF TGTGCCAGCACCTTCAGTTTGAACACTGAAGCTTTCTTT
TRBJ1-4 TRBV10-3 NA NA CAISDPAKAWEKLFF TGTGCCATCAGTGACCCGGCTAAGGCATGGGAAAAACTGTTTTTT